Presented here are 3 T cell receptor beta chains from one specimen sequenced in a study of blood T cells in healthy people across ages. Next came a second PCR, run for about 6 to 11 cycles, which used a sample-barcoded 5' primer along with a J-beta primer mix. TCRdb processed the 5' RACE reads anew with MiXCR; each CDR3 protein has one entry. The sample shows more than 600,000 distinct CDR3 sequences, roughly 25% of them seen only once. The data were also submitted as part of a second study, on T cells of mothers and their children.

Specimen: blood. Receptors originate from a boy younger than 18 in good health.

The chain joins TRBV7-9 to TRBJ2-1; perhaps TRBD2 as D (6 bases). Trimming shortened V by 2 bases and J by 2 bases, and 13 bases separated the two germline ends. The germline V gene has CDR1 SEHNR and CDR2 FQNEAQ (reference sequence). The CDR3 has 16 amino acids. The CDR3 DNA is TGTGCCAGCAGCTTAAAGGGCGCGGGACCCTACAATGAGCAGTTCTTC. Encoded protein: CASSLKGAGPYNEQFF. The full variable domain, with the rest looked up from reference TRBV7-9 and TRBJ2-1, is DTGVSQNPRHKITKRGQNVTFRCDPISEHNRLYWYRQTLGQGPEFLTYFQNEAQLEKSRLLSDRFSAERPKGSFSTLEIQRTEQGDSAMYLCASSLKGAGPYNEQFFGPGTRLTVL.

V is TRBV29-1 and J is TRBJ2-4, with a weak D call TRBD2 (6 bases). This CDR3 is built from 16 residues. Trimming shortened V by 7 bases and J by 0 bases, and 19 bases separated the two germline ends. CDR1 and CDR2 (germline): SQVTM, ANQGSEA. Written as DNA, the CDR3 is TGCAGCGCCGGGCCCCGCGGGGATCAAGCCAAAAACATTCAGTACTTC. Amino acids: CSAGPRGDQAKNIQYF.

This chain uses TRBV7-2 with TRBJ2-2, with 12 bases fitting TRBD2. The germline gives CDR1 SGHTA, CDR2 FQGNSA. The CDR3 totals 16 residues. Unmatched junction bases numbered 6, after V lost 4 bases and J lost 6 bases. The CDR3 sequence is CASSSRLAGAAGELFF. DNA of the CDR3: TGTGCCAGCAGCTCCCGACTAGCGGGGGCGGCCGGGGAGCTGTTTTTT.